The next 21 T cell receptor beta chains were all read from a single sample in a study of blood T cell repertoires in COVID-19. Sequencing was performed with immunoSEQ multiplex PCR; in TCRdb, only in-frame clones are kept and a portion is missing. The table records 100,000 or so clones, roughly 89% of them present only once. The source material was peripheral blood. Every receptor here comes from a man aged 70 or older with acute or convalescent COVID-19.

The chain combines TRBV5-5 with TRBJ1-4; 9 nucleotides align to TRBD1. With 3 bases clipped from V and 4 bases from J, the junction kept 4 bases outside the gene matches. Germline CDR1 SGHKS, CDR2 YYEKEE (reference sequence). This CDR3 has 15 residues. The CDR3 DNA sequence: TGTGCCAGCAGCTCTGGACAGGGGAATAATGAAAAACTGTTTTTT. It codes for CASSSGQGNNEKLFF.

The chain is built from TRBV28 and TRBJ1-5; 9 bases are shared with TRBD1. V shed 3 bases, J shed 4 bases, and the junction held 10 bases outside the gene matches. This CDR3 has 17 amino acids. From germline, CDR1 is MDHEN and CDR2 SYDVKM. CDR3 DNA sequence: TGTGCCAGCAGTTTGGGGGGGACAGGGAGAACTAATCAGCCCCAGCATTTT. It specifies CASSLGGTGRTNQPQHF.

This chain links TRBV5-1 with TRBJ1-1; a possible D gene is TRBD1 (5 bases). The germline V gene has CDR1 SGHRS and CDR2 YFSETQ. The CDR3 contains 15 residues. Trimming cost V 0 bases and J 10 bases, with 19 bases left between them. The CDR3 protein is CASSLDLGTTGGAFF. The CDR3 DNA is TGCGCCAGCAGCTTGGATTTGGGTACAACCGGGGGAGCTTTCTTT.

V usage is TRBV6-5 and J usage is TRBJ1-1; D is perhaps TRBD1 (5 bases). Germline V gives CDR1 MNHEY, CDR2 SVGAGI. Between the trimmed V and J ends, which lost 7 bases and 5 bases, there was a span of 14 bases. The CDR3 runs 13 residues. CDR3 protein: CASNWGGETEAFF. The CDR3 nucleotides are TGTGCCAGCAACTGGGGAGGGGAGACTGAAGCTTTCTTT.

The V call is TRBV19, the J call TRBJ1-5, with D possibly matching TRBD1 (6 bases). There are 15 residues in the CDR3. Per the germline V gene, CDR1 is LNHDA and CDR2 is SQIVND (reference sequence). The germline V and J ends were trimmed by 4 bases and 3 bases, with 13 bases remaining between them. CDR3 in DNA: TGTGCCAGTAGTAGTCCGGACAGCTTCAATCAGCCCCAGCATTTT. It translates to CASSSPDSFNQPQHF.

The V call is TRBV4-1, the J call TRBJ2-2; 7 nucleotides match TRBD1. Germline assignment: CDR1 MGHRA and CDR2 YSYEKL. There are 15 residues in the CDR3. The junction had 10 bases not matched to a gene; V was cut back by 8 bases and J by 4 bases. The CDR3 is CASSMDRRLTGELFF. For the CDR3, the DNA is TGCGCCAGCTCCATGGACAGGAGACTCACCGGGGAGCTGTTTTTT.

The rearrangement uses TRBV10-1 and TRBJ2-7; tentative D call: TRBD1 (5 bases). V dropped 5 bases and J dropped 4 bases, with 6 bases sitting between them. The CDR3 length is 11 residues. The germline CDR1 and CDR2 sequences are WNHNN and SYGVQD (reference sequence). The CDR3 protein is CASSRGYEQYF. CDR3 DNA: TGCGCCAGCAGTAGGGGTTACGAGCAGTACTTC.

This chain connects TRBV5-5 to TRBJ1-1; D is undetermined. The length of the CDR3 is 13 residues. Germline CDR1 is SGHKS and CDR2 is YYEKEE (reference sequence). V was cut by 3 bases and J by 5 bases, with 11 bases left in between. CDR3 in amino acids: CASSSEGRTEAFF. CDR3 DNA: TGTGCCAGCAGCTCGGAAGGCAGGACTGAAGCTTTCTTT.

V gene TRBV7-9 combines with J gene TRBJ1-1; unclear D gene. The CDR3 is 12 residues long. Looked up from germline, CDR1 is SEHNR and CDR2 is FQNEAQ (reference sequence). Trimming left V 3 bases short and J 7 bases short, with 9 bases between. The CDR3 protein is CASSLEGFEAFF. DNA of the CDR3: TGTGCCAGCAGCTTGGAGGGCTTTGAAGCTTTCTTT.

The V and J genes are TRBV5-1 and TRBJ2-1; 9 nucleotides line up with TRBD2. Germline loops: CDR1 SGHRS, CDR2 YFSETQ. The V segment lost 3 bases and the J segment 1 base; nucleotides outside the gene matches: 2. The CDR3 loop spans 15 amino acids. CDR3 sequence reads: CASSSAGGSYNEQFF. CDR3 nucleotides: TGCGCCAGCAGCTCGGCGGGGGGGTCCTACAATGAGCAGTTCTTC.

This chain connects TRBV11-2 to TRBJ1-1, with D unclear. Per the germline V gene, CDR1 is SGHAT and CDR2 is FQNNGV. The CDR3 contains 13 residues. Trimming left V 5 bases short and J 0 bases short, with 7 bases between. CDR3 in DNA: TGTGCCAGCAGCCCCTCTATGAACACTGAAGCTTTCTTT. It yields the protein CASSPSMNTEAFF.

The genes are TRBV27 and TRBJ1-4; D is perhaps TRBD1 (5 bases). CDR3 length equals 15 residues. CDR1 is MNHEY and CDR2 is SMNVEV in the germline V gene (reference sequence). V was trimmed by 4 bases and J by 7 bases, leaving 16 bases between them. CDR3 sequence: CASSSIQGLGEKLFF. CDR3 DNA: TGTGCCAGCAGTTCGATCCAGGGTTTAGGTGAAAAACTGTTTTTT.

The V gene is TRBV5-1, the J gene TRBJ2-2; a weak D match, TRBD2 (6 bases). With 5 bases removed from V and 3 bases from J, the gap between germline ends came to 17 bases. The CDR3 consists of 16 residues. Germline assignment: CDR1 SGHRS and CDR2 YFSETQ. As DNA, the CDR3 is TGCGCCAGCAGACCGGCGGAGGGGTCCTACACCGGGGAGCTGTTTTTT. Protein product: CASRPAEGSYTGELFF.

V and J are TRBV6-6 and TRBJ2-7; 9 bases match TRBD1. Germline V gene lookup returns CDR1 MNHNY and CDR2 SVGAGI (reference sequence). The trim removed 4 bases at V and 6 bases at J, leaving 10 bases unmatched. The CDR3 has 15 amino acids. The CDR3 loop reads CASSSPGQGPREQYF. DNA of the CDR3: TGTGCCAGCAGTTCGCCGGGACAGGGTCCGCGCGAGCAGTACTTC.

Concerning this clone itself: The same CDR3 is also encoded by other DNA sequences in this sample. The gene calls are TRBV14 and TRBJ1-3; D is undetermined. The CDR3 extends over 14 amino acids. The germline CDR1 and CDR2 sequences are SGHDN and FVKESK. V lost 1 base and J 4 bases, leaving 8 bases between the germline ends. CDR3 amino acids: CASSQVSSGNTIYF. In nucleotides, the CDR3 is TGTGCCAGCAGCCAAGTGAGTTCAGGAAACACCATATATTTT.

DNA of the CDR3: TGTGCCAGCAGATCCGGGACATTCAGTCAGCCCCAGCATTTT. This gives the protein CASRSGTFSQPQHF. The V and J genes are TRBV28 and TRBJ1-5; TRBD1 is a possible D gene (6 bases). The CDR3 contains 14 residues. Per the germline V gene, CDR1 is MDHEN and CDR2 is SYDVKM. V was clipped by 6 bases and J by 6 bases, with 15 bases between them.

The chain couples TRBV30 to TRBJ2-1; 10 positions agree with TRBD2. Looked up from germline, CDR1 is GTSNPN and CDR2 is SVGIG (reference sequence). This CDR3 contains 15 residues. With 0 bases clipped from V and 5 bases from J, the junction kept 4 bases outside the gene matches. CDR3 protein: CAWSVSGGDNNEQFF. CDR3 bases: TGTGCCTGGAGTGTAAGCGGGGGGGATAACAATGAGCAGTTCTTC.

The genes are TRBV5-8 and TRBJ1-2; no clear D. This CDR3 spans 15 amino acids. V was clipped by 4 bases and J by 5 bases, with 18 bases between them. CDR1 and CDR2 (germline): SGHTS, YDEGEE. The CDR3 bases are TGTGCCAGCAGCACGGAGGCGGGTTCTGGGTATGGCTACACCTTC. Its protein product is CASSTEAGSGYGYTF.

The chain couples TRBV5-1 to TRBJ2-5; D is perhaps TRBD2 (6 bases). Germline CDR1 SGHRS, CDR2 YFSETQ. Trimming cost V 0 bases and J 3 bases, with 6 bases left between them. This CDR3 contains 13 residues. CDR3: CASSLGLEETQYF. Here the CDR3 DNA reads TGCGCCAGCAGCTTGGGACTAGAAGAGACCCAGTACTTC. The full variable domain, in which reference TRBV5-1 and TRBJ2-5 provide the parts outside the CDR3, is KAGVTQTPRYLIKTRGQQVTLSCSPISGHRSVSWYQQTPGQGLQFLFEYFSETQRNKGNFPGRFSGRQFSNSRSEMNVSTLELGDSALYLCASSLGLEETQYFGPGTRLLVL.

The chain links TRBV19 to TRBJ2-3, with D possibly TRBD1 on 6 matching bases. Trimming pared 7 bases from V and 1 base from J, leaving 9 bases between. Germline V gives CDR1 LNHDA, CDR2 SQIVND (reference sequence). The CDR3 contains 13 residues. The chain's CDR3 is CASTAGGTDTQYF. Here the CDR3 DNA reads TGTGCCAGTACGGCAGGGGGCACAGATACGCAGTATTTT.

This chain connects TRBV27 to TRBJ1-1; no clear D gene. CDR3 length: 13 residues. Trimming took 3 bases from V and 0 from J, leaving 5 bases between them. Germline values: CDR1 MNHEY, CDR2 SMNVEV (reference sequence). The CDR3 coding sequence is TGTGCCAGCAGTTTGAGCCTGAACACTGAAGCTTTCTTT. This translates into CASSLSLNTEAFF.